This paragraph covers one T cell receptor (beta chain) sequence. Its antigen is as yet unknown. The data stem from a study of neoadjuvant anti-PD-1 for oral cavity cancer. Study in general: Around day 43, patients without progression received a fourth nivolumab dose before surgery. Study findings and constraints: Non-responders to neoadjuvant nivolumab had significantly more clonal PBMC T cells than responders. With a few patients per group, TCR findings need larger cohorts.

Some clones are missing from TCRdb's copy, which holds only in-frame ones; the method was immunoSEQ multiplex PCR. The sample lists almost 7,000 clones; less than 80% were seen once. The receptor was isolated from a person between 35 and 79 years old with oral cavity squamous cell carcinoma. This sample comprised PBMCs, obtained before nivolumab (anti-PD-1) treatment.

The CDR3 loop is CASIARAADTQYF. The CDR3 bases are TGCGCCAGCATAGCCAGGGCGGCAGATACGCAGTATTTT. The V and J genes are TRBV10-2 and TRBJ2-3; tentatively, D is TRBD1 (5 bases). The length of the CDR3 is 13 residues. V lost 7 bases to trimming and J lost 4 bases, with 12 bases between them. In germline, CDR1 is WSHSY, CDR2 SAAADI.